These T cell receptor beta chains were read from a single sample in a study of vaccination effects on CD4 cells after COVID-19. Libraries were prepared by immunoSEQ multiplex PCR; TCRdb keeps only in-frame clonotypes and omits some of them. The table includes roughly 45,000 clones, roughly two thirds detected once. For these receptors, no antigen is known. Here the sequenced sample was CD4+ T cells from PBMCs cultured with a peptide pool, taken before COVID-19 vaccination. The receptors stem from a human donor who had a prior SARS-CoV-2 infection. Each CDR3 is given with its conserved first and last residue. A D gene is named only where the DNA matches it firmly. Size values are once, few and many counts, or a class for expanded clones, and some rows have none.

d_call	v_call	j_call	clone_size	cdr3_nt	cdr3_aa
NA	TRBV19	TRBJ1-3	few	TGTGCCAGCGCCACTGAACAGGGCTCTGGAAACACCATATATTTT	CASATEQGSGNTIYF
NA	TRBV4-2	TRBJ2-1	few	TGTGCCAGCAGCCAAGGCGATAGCGGACTAACCTACAATGAGCAGTTCTTC	CASSQGDSGLTYNEQFF
TRBD1	TRBV5-4	TRBJ2-3	NA	TGTGCCAGCAGCTTGGGACAGGGGGTACTCACAGATACGCAGTATTTT	CASSLGQGVLTDTQYF
NA	TRBV19	TRBJ2-7	NA	TGTGCCAGTAGTATAGATCGGACCTCCTACGAGCAGTACTTC	CASSIDRTSYEQYF
TRBD2	TRBV27	TRBJ2-3	NA	TGTGCCAGCAGCCTTCAGGGGCGGGGGGGTAGCACAGATACGCAGTATTTT	CASSLQGRGGSTDTQYF
TRBD2	TRBV3-1/TRBV3-2	TRBJ2-1	NA	TGTGCCAGCAGCCAACATCGACTAGCGGGACCAAAAAATGAGCAGTTCTTC	CASSQHRLAGPKNEQFF
TRBD1	TRBV29-1	TRBJ2-5	NA	TGCAGCGTACTAGGACAGGAAGAGACCCAGTACTTC	CSVLGQEETQYF
NA	TRBV6-5	TRBJ2-3	NA	TGTGCCAGCAGAAGAACCAGCGGGAGCACAGATACGCAGTATTTT	CASRRTSGSTDTQYF
TRBD2	TRBV5-1	TRBJ2-2	NA	TGCGCCAGCAGCGGCGGGGGGCGCGCGAACACCGGGGAGCTGTTTTTT	CASSGGGRANTGELFF
TRBD2	TRBV5-1	TRBJ2-5	NA	TGCGCCAGCAGCTTCCAACCGACTAGCGGGAACCAAGAGACCCAGTACTTC	CASSFQPTSGNQETQYF
NA	TRBV7-2	TRBJ2-3	NA	TGTGCCAGCAGCCTCACCGGGCCGCAGTATTTT	CASSLTGPQYF
NA	TRBV6-5	TRBJ1-1	NA	TGTGCCAGCAGTTACTCAGGGATCGGGGCCGAGGCTTTCTTT	CASSYSGIGAEAFF
NA	TRBV19	TRBJ1-5	NA	TGTGCCAGTAGCACGAACTGGGGCAGGCTTAGCAATCAGCCCCAGCATTTT	CASSTNWGRLSNQPQHF
NA	TRBV5-1	TRBJ2-7	NA	TGCGCCAGCAGCTTGGTGCCTCAGGCCGTTAGCTCCTACGAGCAGTACTTC	CASSLVPQAVSSYEQYF
NA	TRBV11-2	TRBJ1-1	NA	TGTGCCAGCAGCTTATCCGGGCACCTTCTTGAAGCTTTCTTT	CASSLSGHLLEAFF
NA	TRBV4-2	TRBJ1-2	NA	TGTGCCAGCAGCCAAGATTTAGACAGCCCTCACACCTTC	CASSQDLDSPHTF
NA	TRBV3-1/TRBV3-2	TRBJ2-3	NA	TGTGCCAGCAGCCATGGGGTTCGAGGGACAGATACGCAGTATTTT	CASSHGVRGTDTQYF
TRBD1	TRBV5-1	TRBJ2-5	NA	TGCGCCAGCGGATACCGGGACAGGGGTACTTCGGAGACCCAGTACTTC	CASGYRDRGTSETQYF
NA	TRBV12-5	TRBJ2-5	NA	TGTGCTAGTAGGAGCGACCAAGAGACCCAGTACTTC	CASRSDQETQYF
NA	TRBV11-3	TRBJ2-5	once	TGTGCCATGACAGGGAGGTTCGAACAAGAGACCCAGTACTTC	CAMTGRFEQETQYF
NA	TRBV7-9	TRBJ1-4	NA	TGTGCCAGCAGCTTATATGCAACTAATGAAAAACTGTTTTTT	CASSLYATNEKLFF
TRBD1	TRBV5-1	TRBJ2-7	few	TGCGCCAGCAGCTTACAGGGGGCCTCCTACGAGCAGTACTTC	CASSLQGASYEQYF